This TCR beta chain is from a study of identical twins. One entry per CDR3 protein results from TCRdb running MiXCR on the 5' RACE reads. The top ten hold about 1.5% of the sample, which has approximately 600,000 distinct CDR3 sequences, roughly 7.1% seen once. This clonotype was seen ten or more times. Between the trimmed V and J ends, which lost 3 bases and 3 bases, there was a span of 17 bases. This CDR3 is built from 16 residues. The germline CDR1 and CDR2 sequences are SGHKS and YYEKEE (reference sequence). Another study also made use of these data, one on yellow fever vaccine responses in identical twins.

The V gene is TRBV5-5, the J gene TRBJ2-3; D uncertain. This receptor was obtained from a woman younger than 35 in good health. The specimen sequenced was PBMCs. CDR3 DNA: TGTGCCAGCAGCTCCGACCCGCAGTCGGGTACAGATACGCAGTATTTT. Translated: CASSSDPQSGTDTQYF.